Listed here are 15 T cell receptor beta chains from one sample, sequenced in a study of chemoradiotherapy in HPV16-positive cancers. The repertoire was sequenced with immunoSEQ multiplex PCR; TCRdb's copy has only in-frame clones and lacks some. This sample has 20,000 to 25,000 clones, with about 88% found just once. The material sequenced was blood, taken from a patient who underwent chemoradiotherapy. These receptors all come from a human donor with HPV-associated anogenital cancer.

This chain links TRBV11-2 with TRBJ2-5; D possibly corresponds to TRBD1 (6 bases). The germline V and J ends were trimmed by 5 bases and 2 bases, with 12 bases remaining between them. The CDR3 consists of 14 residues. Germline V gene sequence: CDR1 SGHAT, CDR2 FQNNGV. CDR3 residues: CASSPRTAQETQYF. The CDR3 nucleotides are TGTGCCAGCAGCCCACGGACAGCTCAAGAGACCCAGTACTTC.

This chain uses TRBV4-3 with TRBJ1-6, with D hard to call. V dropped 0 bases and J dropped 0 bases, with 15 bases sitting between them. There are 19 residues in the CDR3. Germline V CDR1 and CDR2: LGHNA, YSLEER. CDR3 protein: CASSQDRIGEDSYNSPLHF. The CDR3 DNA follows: TGCGCCAGCAGCCAAGATAGAATAGGCGAGGACTCCTATAATTCACCCCTCCACTTT.

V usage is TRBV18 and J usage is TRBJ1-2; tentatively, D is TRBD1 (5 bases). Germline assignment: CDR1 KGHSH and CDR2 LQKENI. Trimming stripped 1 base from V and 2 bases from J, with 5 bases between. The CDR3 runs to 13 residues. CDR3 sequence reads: CASSPRGNYGYTF. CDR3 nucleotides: TGTGCCAGCTCACCACGGGGGAACTATGGCTACACCTTC.

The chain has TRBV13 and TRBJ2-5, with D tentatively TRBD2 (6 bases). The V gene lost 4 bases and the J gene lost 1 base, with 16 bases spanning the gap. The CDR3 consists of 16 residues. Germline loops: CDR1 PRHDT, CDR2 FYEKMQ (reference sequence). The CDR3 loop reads CASSSTGWDFQETQYF. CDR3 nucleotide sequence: TGTGCCAGCAGCTCAACGGGCTGGGACTTCCAAGAGACCCAGTACTTC.

This chain's CDR3 is CASSLTSGSAYEQYF. The CDR3 bases are TGTGCCAGCAGCCTTACTAGCGGGAGTGCCTACGAGCAGTACTTC. This sequence joins TRBV7-8 and TRBJ2-7, with TRBD2 identical over 11 bases. V trimming: 5 bases; J trimming: 2 bases; junction bases outside the gene matches: 5. The CDR3 extends over 15 amino acids. CDR1 is SGHVS and CDR2 is FQNEAQ in the germline V gene.

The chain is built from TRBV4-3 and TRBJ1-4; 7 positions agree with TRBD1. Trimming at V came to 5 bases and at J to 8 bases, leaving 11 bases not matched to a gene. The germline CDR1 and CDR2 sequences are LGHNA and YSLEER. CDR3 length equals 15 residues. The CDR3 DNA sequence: TGCGCCAGCAGCTCTCAGGGGGGAACGTCGGAAAAACTGTTTTTT. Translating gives CASSSQGGTSEKLFF.

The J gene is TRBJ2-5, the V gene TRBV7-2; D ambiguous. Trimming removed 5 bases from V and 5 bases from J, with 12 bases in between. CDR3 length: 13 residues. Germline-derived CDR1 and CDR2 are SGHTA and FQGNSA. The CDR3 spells CASSGVYRETQYF. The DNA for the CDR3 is TGTGCCAGCAGCGGGGTGTACCGGGAGACCCAGTACTTC.

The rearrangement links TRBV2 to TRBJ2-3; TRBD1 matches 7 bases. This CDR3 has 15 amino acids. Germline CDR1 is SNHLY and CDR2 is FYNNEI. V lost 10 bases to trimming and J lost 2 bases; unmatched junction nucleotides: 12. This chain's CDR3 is CATPSQGIDTDTQYF. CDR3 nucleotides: TGTGCCACACCATCACAGGGGATTGACACAGATACGCAGTATTTT.

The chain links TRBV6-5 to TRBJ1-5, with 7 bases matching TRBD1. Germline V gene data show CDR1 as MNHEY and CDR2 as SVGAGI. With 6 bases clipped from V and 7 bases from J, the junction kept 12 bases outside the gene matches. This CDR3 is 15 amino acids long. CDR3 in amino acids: CASRRQGGFEQPQHF. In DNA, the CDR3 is TGTGCCAGCAGGAGACAGGGCGGGTTTGAACAGCCCCAGCATTTT.

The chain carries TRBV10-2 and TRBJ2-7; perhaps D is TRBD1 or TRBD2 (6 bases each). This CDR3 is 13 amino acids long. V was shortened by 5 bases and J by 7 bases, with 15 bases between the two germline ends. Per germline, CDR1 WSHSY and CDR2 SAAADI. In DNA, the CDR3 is TGCGCCAGCAGTACACTCGAAGGGGGGGAGCAGTACTTC. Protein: CASSTLEGGEQYF.

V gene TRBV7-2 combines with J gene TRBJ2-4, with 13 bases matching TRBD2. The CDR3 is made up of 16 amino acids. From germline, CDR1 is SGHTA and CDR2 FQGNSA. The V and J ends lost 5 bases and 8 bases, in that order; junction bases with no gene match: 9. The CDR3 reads CASSNLGLAGVDIQYF. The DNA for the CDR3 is TGTGCCAGCAGCAACCTAGGACTAGCGGGGGTGGACATTCAGTACTTC.

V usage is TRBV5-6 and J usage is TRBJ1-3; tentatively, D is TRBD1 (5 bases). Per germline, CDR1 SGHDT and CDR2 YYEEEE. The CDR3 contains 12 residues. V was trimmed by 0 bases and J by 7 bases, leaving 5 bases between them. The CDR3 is CASSLGGNTIYF. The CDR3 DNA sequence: TGTGCCAGCAGCTTGGGGGGGAACACCATATATTTT. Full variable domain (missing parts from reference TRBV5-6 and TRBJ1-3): DAGVTQSPTHLIKTRGQQVTLRCSPKSGHDTVSWYQQALGQGPQFIFQYYEEEERQRGNFPDRFSGHQFPNYSSELNVNALLLGDSALYLCASSLGGNTIYFGEGSWLTVV.

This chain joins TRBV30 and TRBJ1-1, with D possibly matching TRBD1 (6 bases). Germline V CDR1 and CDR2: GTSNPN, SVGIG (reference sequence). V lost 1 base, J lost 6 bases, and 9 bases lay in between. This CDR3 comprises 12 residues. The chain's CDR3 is CAWSGGGAEAFF. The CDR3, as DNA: TGTGCCTGGAGTGGAGGGGGAGCTGAAGCTTTCTTT. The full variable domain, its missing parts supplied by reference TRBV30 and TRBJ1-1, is SQTIHQWPATLVQPVGSPLSLECTVEGTSNPNLYWYRQAAGRGLQLLFYSVGIGQISSEVPQNLSASRPQDRQFILSSKKLLLSDSGFYLCAWSGGGAEAFFGQGTRLTVV.

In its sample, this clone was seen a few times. CDR3 in DNA: TGCAGCGTCGCCATCTTCCGGGGACAGGGTTTGGATGCCTACGAGCAGTACTTC. Amino acid sequence: CSVAIFRGQGLDAYEQYF. This rearrangement joins TRBV29-1 to TRBJ2-7; 9 bases map to TRBD1. The junction had 20 bases not matched to a gene; V was cut back by 6 bases and J by 2 bases. This CDR3 contains 18 residues. Germline CDR1 reads SQVTM; CDR2 reads ANQGSEA.

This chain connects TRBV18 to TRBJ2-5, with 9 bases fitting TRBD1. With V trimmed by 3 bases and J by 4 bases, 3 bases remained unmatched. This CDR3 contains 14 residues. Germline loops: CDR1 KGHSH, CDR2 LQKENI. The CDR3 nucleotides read TGTGCCAGCTCACCGGGACAGGGTGGAGAGACCCAGTACTTC. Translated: CASSPGQGGETQYF.